This TCR beta chain appears in the sequencing data of a study of blood T cell repertoires in COVID-19. The CDR3 spans 16 residues. Trimming took off 2 bases at V and 5 bases at J, with 18 bases between the two ends. Germline-derived CDR1 and CDR2 are SGHAT and FQNNGV. TCRdb keeps only in-frame clones here, not all; method: immunoSEQ multiplex PCR. The sample lists fewer than 40,000 clones; approximately 89% were seen once. This clonotype was sampled from a man between 60 and 70 years old with active COVID-19. The sample taken for sequencing was peripheral blood. The chain links TRBV11-2 to TRBJ2-5, with a weak D call TRBD1 (6 bases). The CDR3 nucleotides are TGTGCCAGCAGCTTACTCCGGGCCGGGCAGGGGGAGACCCAGTACTTC. Translating it yields CASSLLRAGQGETQYF.